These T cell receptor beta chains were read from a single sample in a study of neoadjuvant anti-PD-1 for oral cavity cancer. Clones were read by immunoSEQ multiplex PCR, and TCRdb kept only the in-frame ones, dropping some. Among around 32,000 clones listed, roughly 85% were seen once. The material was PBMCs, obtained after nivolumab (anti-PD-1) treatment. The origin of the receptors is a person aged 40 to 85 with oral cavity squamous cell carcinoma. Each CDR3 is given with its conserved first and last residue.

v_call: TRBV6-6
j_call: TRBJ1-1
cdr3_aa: CASSTPGGLNTEAFF

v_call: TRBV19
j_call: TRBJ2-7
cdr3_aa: CASSTGSYEQYF

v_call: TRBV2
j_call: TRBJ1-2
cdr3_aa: CASNIRGNGYTF

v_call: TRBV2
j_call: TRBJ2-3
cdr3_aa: CASMAGDTQYF

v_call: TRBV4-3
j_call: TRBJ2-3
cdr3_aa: CASSQAIAGGRVNTQYF

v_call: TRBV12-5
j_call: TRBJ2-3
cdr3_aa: CASALTSGGTDTQYF

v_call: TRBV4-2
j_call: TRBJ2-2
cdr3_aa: CASSQDSSRVGRTGELFF

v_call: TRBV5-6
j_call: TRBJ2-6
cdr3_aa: CASRRGPYPVSGANVLTF

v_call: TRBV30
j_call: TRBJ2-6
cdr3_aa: CACQKSGANVLTF

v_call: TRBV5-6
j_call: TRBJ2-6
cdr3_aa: CASSLEDRGLDGANVLTF

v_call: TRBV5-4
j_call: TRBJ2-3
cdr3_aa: CASSGATPDTQYF

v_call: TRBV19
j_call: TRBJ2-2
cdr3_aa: CASTRRGTGELFF

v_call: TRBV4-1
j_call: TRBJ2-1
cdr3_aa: CASSPKGRGDYNEQFF

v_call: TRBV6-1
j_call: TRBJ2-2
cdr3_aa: CASSEATGGTGELFF

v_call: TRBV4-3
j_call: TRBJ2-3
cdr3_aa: CASSQGDPGGITDTQYF

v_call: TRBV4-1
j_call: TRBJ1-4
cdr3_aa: CASSRGTGGTNEKLFF

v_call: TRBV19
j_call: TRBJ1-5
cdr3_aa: CASTAQGAGNQPQHF

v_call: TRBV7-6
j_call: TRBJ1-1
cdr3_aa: CASSYVRDRTPRAEAFF

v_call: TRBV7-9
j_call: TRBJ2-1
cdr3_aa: CASRDETSSSYNEQFF

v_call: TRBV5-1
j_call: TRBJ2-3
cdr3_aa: CASSRNERGPTDTQYF

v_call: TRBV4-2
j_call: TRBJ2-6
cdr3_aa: CASSQGHTNSGANVLTF

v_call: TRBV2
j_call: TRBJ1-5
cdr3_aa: CASTGSGQGGQPQHF

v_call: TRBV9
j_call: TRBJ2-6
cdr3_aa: CASSVGLARGSGANVLTF

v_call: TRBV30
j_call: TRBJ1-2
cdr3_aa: CAWVGSFYGYTF

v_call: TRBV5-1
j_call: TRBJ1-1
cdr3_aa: CASSNRDRGNTEAFF

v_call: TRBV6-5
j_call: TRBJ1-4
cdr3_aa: CASSYSNPAGGEKLFF

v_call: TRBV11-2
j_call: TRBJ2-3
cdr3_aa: CASSLWTSDSTDTQYF